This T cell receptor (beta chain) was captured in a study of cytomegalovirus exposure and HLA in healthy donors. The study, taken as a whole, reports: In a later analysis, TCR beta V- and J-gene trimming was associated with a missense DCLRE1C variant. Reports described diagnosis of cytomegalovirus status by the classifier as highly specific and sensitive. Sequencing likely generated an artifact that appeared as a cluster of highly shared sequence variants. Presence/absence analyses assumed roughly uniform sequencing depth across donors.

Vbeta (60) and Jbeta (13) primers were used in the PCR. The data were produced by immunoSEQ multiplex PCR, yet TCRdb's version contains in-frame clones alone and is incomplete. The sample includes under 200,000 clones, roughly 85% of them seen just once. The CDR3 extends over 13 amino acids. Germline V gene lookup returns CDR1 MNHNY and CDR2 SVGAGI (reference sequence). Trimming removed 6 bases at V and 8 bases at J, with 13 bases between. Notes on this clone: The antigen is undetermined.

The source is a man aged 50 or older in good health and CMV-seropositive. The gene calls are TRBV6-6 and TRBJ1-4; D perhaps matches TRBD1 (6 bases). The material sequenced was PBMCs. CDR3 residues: CASSPRGAEKLFF. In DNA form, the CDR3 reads TGTGCCAGCAGCCCCCGGGGGGCCGAAAAACTGTTTTTT.